This T cell receptor beta chain came from a study of shared clonotypes between healthy human individuals. For the study at large: The plates for each donor numbered three CD4 naive, three CD4 memory, two CD8 naive and one CD8 memory.

CD45RO negativity and positive selection for CCR7 defined naive CD8 cells, a population that excluded terminally differentiated effector memory CD45RA+ cells. The assay was immunoSEQ multiplex PCR, and TCRdb's table has in-frame clones only and misses some. The sample lists roughly 2,000,000 clones, about 95% occurring once. The germline gives CDR1 MGHRA, CDR2 YSYEKL. This CDR3 contains 13 residues. Losses at the gene ends were 5 bases for V and 3 bases for J; bases not matched to a gene: 4. This TCR was sampled from a man younger than 35 in good health. Specimen: naive CD8+ T cells sorted from blood. The V gene is TRBV4-1, the J gene TRBJ2-7, with 7 bases matching TRBD1. CDR3 in DNA: TGCGCCAGCAGCTTCGACAGGGACTACGAGCAGTACTTC. Translation gives CASSFDRDYEQYF.